Following are 15 T cell receptor beta chains from one sample sequenced in a study of T cells in Graves' hyperthyroidism and ophthalmopathy. TCR beta CDR3 sequences were amplified from RNA transcripts. Initially, a first-round RT-PCR of the TCR CDR3 employed the HTBI primer set. TCRdb reanalysed the multiplex PCR reads using MiXCR and keeps one entry per CDR3 protein. The table lists some 720,000 distinct CDR3 sequences, about 17% of them singletons, with 8.4% in the top ten. The specimen was blood. The source is a man aged 18 to 29 with Graves' hyperthyroidism.

This clonotype occurred many times. The CDR3 DNA reads as TGTGCCAGCACCGCCGACTGGGCCAACGAGCAGTACTTC. Amino acids: CASTADWANEQYF. The J gene is TRBJ2-7, the V gene TRBV12-3 or TRBV12-4; D is undetermined. There are 13 residues in the CDR3. V shed 7 bases and J shed 5 bases, with 15 bases lying between them.

The rearrangement links TRBV9 to TRBJ2-1; D perhaps matches TRBD2 (5 bases). CDR3 length: 13 residues. With 2 bases removed from V and 4 bases from J, the gap between germline ends came to 7 bases. CDR1 is SGDLS and CDR2 is YYNGEE in the germline V gene. CDR3 sequence: CASSVGNYNEQFF. As DNA, the CDR3 is TGTGCCAGCAGCGTCGGGAATTACAATGAGCAGTTCTTC.

The J gene is TRBJ2-4, the V gene TRBV6-1; D gene ambiguous. This CDR3 comprises 16 residues. CDR1 and CDR2 from the germline V gene are MNHNS and SASEGT. The germline V and J ends were trimmed by 0 bases and 0 bases, with 9 bases remaining between them. CDR3 sequence: CASSEAVTLAKNIQYF. The DNA of the CDR3 is TGTGCCAGCAGTGAAGCGGTAACCTTAGCCAAAAACATTCAGTACTTC.

This clonotype has just a few counts. V and J are TRBV28 and TRBJ2-6; D remains ambiguous. The V gene's germline CDR1 is MDHEN and CDR2 SYDVKM. This CDR3 contains 15 residues. The germline V and J ends were trimmed by 2 bases and 3 bases, with 8 bases remaining between them. This CDR3 is CASSLDGFGANVLTF. In DNA, the CDR3 is TGTGCCAGCAGTTTAGATGGGTTTGGGGCCAACGTCCTGACTTTC.

This clonotype occurred a few times. The V gene is TRBV2, the J gene TRBJ2-7, with D maybe TRBD2 (6 bases). The germline V gene has CDR1 SNHLY and CDR2 FYNNEI. Trimming stripped 11 bases from V and 0 bases from J, with 17 bases between. CDR3 length equals 14 residues. CDR3 nucleotide sequence: TGTGCCCGACGGGAGATCCCTTACTCCTACGAGCAGTACTTC. Encoded protein: CARREIPYSYEQYF.

This clonotype was found a few times. The chain carries TRBV28 and TRBJ1-2; D is ambiguous. V lost 2 bases and J 8 bases, leaving 12 bases between the germline ends. Germline V lookup: CDR1 MDHEN, CDR2 SYDVKM. The CDR3 is 13 residues long. The chain's CDR3 is CASSLTEFNGYTF. The CDR3 DNA follows: TGTGCCAGCAGTTTAACCGAATTCAACGGCTACACCTTC.

This clonotype came up many times. This chain uses TRBV28 with TRBJ2-7, with D possibly matching TRBD1 (5 bases). Germline V gene lookup returns CDR1 MDHEN and CDR2 SYDVKM. The CDR3 runs to 14 residues. Trimming pared 3 bases from V and 3 bases from J, leaving 12 bases between. In DNA form, the CDR3 reads TGTGCCAGCAGTTTGCAGGGTACATTCTACGAGCAGTACTTC. Its protein product is CASSLQGTFYEQYF.

V usage is TRBV20-1 and J usage is TRBJ2-3; 10 nucleotides match TRBD2. Germline CDR1 DFQATT, CDR2 SNEGSKA (reference sequence). V gave up 0 bases and J gave up 1 base; unmatched junction bases: 7. This CDR3 has 17 residues. The DNA for the CDR3 is TGCAGTGCTAGAGATTGGTCAGGACTAGCGGGCACAGATACGCAGTATTTT. Translation gives CSARDWSGLAGTDTQYF.

The chain has TRBV5-1 and TRBJ1-2; D may be TRBD1 (6 bases). The CDR3 length is 14 residues. Trimming shortened V by 4 bases and J by 4 bases, and 14 bases separated the two germline ends. Germline V CDR1 and CDR2: SGHRS, YFSETQ. CDR3 sequence (DNA): TGCGCCAGCAGCGATGTACAGGGTGGCTATGGCTACACCTTC. Translating it yields CASSDVQGGYGYTF.

This chain links TRBV20-1 with TRBJ1-2, with 10 nucleotides matching TRBD1. Germline CDR1 and CDR2: DFQATT and SNEGSKA (reference sequence). V was pared by 5 bases and J by 6 bases, with 9 bases of the junction left unmatched. This CDR3 comprises 14 residues. CDR3 nucleotide sequence: TGCAGTGCTTACCCGGGACAGGGGTTTGATGGCTACACCTTC. Protein: CSAYPGQGFDGYTF.

This clonotype was picked up many times. The chain couples TRBV2 to TRBJ1-2, with a weak D call TRBD1 (6 bases). This CDR3 is 15 amino acids long. Trimming shortened V by 0 bases and J by 4 bases, and 12 bases separated the two germline ends. CDR1 is SNHLY and CDR2 is FYNNEI in the germline V gene. This CDR3 is CASSEAGQDSYGYTF. The CDR3 DNA reads as TGTGCCAGCAGTGAAGCGGGGCAGGACAGCTATGGCTACACCTTC.

There are many counts of this clonotype. The chain joins TRBV12-3 or TRBV12-4 to TRBJ1-2; D unresolved. V was trimmed by 6 bases and J by 14 bases, leaving 19 bases between them. The CDR3 is 12 amino acids. CDR3 bases: TGTGCCAGCAGCCCGACCGACACCCGGAGGACCTTC. It yields the protein CASSPTDTRRTF.

This clonotype has a count of ten or more. V usage is TRBV28 and J usage is TRBJ2-3; possible D gene TRBD1, 5 bases. The germline CDR1 and CDR2 sequences are MDHEN and SYDVKM. Trimming pared 7 bases from V and 4 bases from J, leaving 21 bases between. This CDR3 is 16 amino acids long. CDR3 DNA sequence: TGTGCCAGCAACCCCTCTGGGGCAGGGCTTGCAGATACGCAGTATTTT. The encoded protein is CASNPSGAGLADTQYF.

This chain's CDR3 is CASSQPWTSGRVEQFF. As DNA, the CDR3 is TGCGCCAGCAGCCAGCCCTGGACTAGCGGGAGGGTTGAGCAGTTCTTC. The rearrangement links TRBV4-1 to TRBJ2-1, with 15 nucleotides matching TRBD2. This CDR3 contains 16 residues. The V gene end was trimmed by 3 bases and the J gene end by 9 bases; junction bases not matched to a gene: 6. Germline V gene lookup returns CDR1 MGHRA and CDR2 YSYEKL.

This clonotype has only a few counts. The chain uses TRBV4-1 and TRBJ2-7; possible D gene TRBD2, 5 bases. The V and J ends lost 3 bases and 2 bases respectively, with 8 bases between them. CDR3 length equals 13 residues. CDR1 and CDR2 (germline): MGHRA, YSYEKL. The CDR3 bases are TGCGCCAGCAGCCAGGTCGGGGCCTACGAGCAGTACTTC. It specifies CASSQVGAYEQYF.